These 20 T cell receptor beta chains originate from one sample sequenced in a study of CD8+CD57+ T cells in acquired aplastic anemia. Genomic DNA templated the TCR beta VDJ and CDR3 profiling. TCRdb ran MiXCR on the reads and lists one entry per CDR3 protein. The sample carries 250,000 to 300,000 distinct CDR3 sequences, roughly half recorded once. The sample taken for sequencing was sorted CD4+, CD8+, or CD8+CD57+ T cells (not recorded which) from PBMCs. The receptors derive from a human donor with severe aplastic anemia or a healthy control (not recorded which).

The chain uses TRBV20-1 and TRBJ1-1; tentative D call: TRBD1 (5 bases). This CDR3 has 14 residues. V was shortened by 1 base and J by 4 bases, with 13 bases between the two germline ends. Germline assignment: CDR1 DFQATT and CDR2 SNEGSKA (reference sequence). The CDR3 protein is CSARAGRGVTEAFF. The CDR3 DNA follows: TGCAGTGCTAGAGCGGGGCGGGGGGTCACTGAAGCTTTCTTT.

The chain couples TRBV7-3 to TRBJ2-7; 12 bases align to TRBD2. After removal of 5 bases from V and 4 bases from J, the junction contained 12 bases not matched to a gene. Germline CDR1 reads SGHTA; CDR2 reads FQGTGA. The CDR3 length is 17 residues. The CDR3 loop reads CASSRPDLTSGGYEQYF. CDR3 nucleotide sequence: TGTGCCAGCAGCCGACCGGACCTGACTAGCGGGGGATACGAGCAGTACTTC.

A word on this clonotype: A much larger clone sits a single nucleotide away, making a read error possible. The chain uses TRBV18 and TRBJ2-7, with TRBD1 as a possible D gene (6 bases). Germline CDR1 is KGHSH and CDR2 is LQKENI. This CDR3 spans 15 amino acids. The CDR3: CASPPPTGFGYEQYF. DNA of the CDR3: TGTGCCAGCCCACCACCGACAGGATTTGGGTACGAGCAGTACTTC.

This clonotype was counted ten times or more. V usage is TRBV2 and J usage is TRBJ2-5; TRBD1 might be the D (6 bases). V was cut by 6 bases and J by 1 base, with 15 bases left in between. Germline V CDR1 and CDR2: SNHLY, FYNNEI. This CDR3 has 15 residues. DNA for the CDR3: TGTGCCAGCAGACCAGCAGGGGCGATCCAAGAGACCCAGTACTTC. Translating it yields CASRPAGAIQETQYF.

The chain recombines TRBV7-9 with TRBJ1-4; D unclear. The CDR3 loop spans 15 amino acids. The ends were cut back, 1 base at V and 8 bases at J, with 14 bases in the middle. The V gene's germline CDR1 is SEHNR and CDR2 FQNEAQ (reference sequence). For the CDR3, the DNA is TGTGCCAGCAGCTTAGGGGAGTCATTCGGCGAAAAACTGTTTTTT. Translated, it gives CASSLGESFGEKLFF.

The chain couples TRBV10-2 to TRBJ1-5; D gene ambiguous. This CDR3 is 13 amino acids long. V lost 4 bases, J lost 4 bases, and 8 bases lay in between. The V gene's germline CDR1 is WSHSY and CDR2 SAAADI. The CDR3 reads CASSGSENQPQHF. CDR3 in DNA: TGCGCCAGCAGTGGCTCAGAGAATCAGCCCCAGCATTTT.

In its sample, this clonotype was seen many times. V usage is TRBV4-3 and J usage is TRBJ2-7; D is uncertain. The V and J ends lost 0 bases and 6 bases respectively, with 15 bases between them. In germline, CDR1 is LGHNA, CDR2 YSLEER. The CDR3 runs 15 residues. This CDR3 reads CASSQDPSPIGEQYF. The DNA for the CDR3 is TGCGCCAGCAGCCAAGACCCAAGTCCAATTGGCGAGCAGTACTTC.

This clonotype has more than one count but fewer than ten. The V call is TRBV15, the J call TRBJ1-6, with D hard to call. Germline loops: CDR1 LNHNV, CDR2 YYDKDF (reference sequence). V lost 0 bases and J lost 11, with 8 bases in between. The CDR3 is 13 residues long. CDR3 in DNA: TGTGCCACCAGCAGAGAGGTGGATACACCCCTCCACTTT. Translating it yields CATSREVDTPLHF.

This clonotype came up many times. The chain carries TRBV11-2 and TRBJ2-7, with 8 bases fitting TRBD1. The CDR3 is 19 residues long. V was clipped by 5 bases and J by 0 bases; unmatched bases: 18. Germline V gives CDR1 SGHAT, CDR2 FQNNGV. The CDR3 region has the DNA TGTGCCAGCAGCCACAGAAGGGAACCCGGGACAGGCGCCTCCTACGAGCAGTACTTC. Residues: CASSHRREPGTGASYEQYF.

This sequence joins TRBV25-1 and TRBJ2-3; 7 nucleotides line up with TRBD2. Germline CDR1 reads MGHDK; CDR2 reads SYGVNS. J was trimmed by 0 bases and V by 4 bases; bases with no gene match: 1. The CDR3 runs 14 residues. The CDR3 DNA is TGTGCCAGCAGTGGGACTAGTAGCACAGATACGCAGTATTTT. Protein product: CASSGTSSTDTQYF.

This clonotype was seen repeatedly, ten times or more. The CDR3 region has the DNA TGTGCCAGTAGTATAGCGGGCTCTGGAAACACCATATATTTT. Translating it yields CASSIAGSGNTIYF. This chain connects TRBV19 to TRBJ1-3; no clear D gene. Per the germline V gene, CDR1 is LNHDA and CDR2 is SQIVND (reference sequence). The CDR3 spans 14 residues. V lost 1 base, J lost 0 bases, and 4 bases lay in between.

There are many counts of this clonotype. The chain carries TRBV20-1 and TRBJ2-7; 8 positions agree with TRBD2. The germline V gene has CDR1 DFQATT and CDR2 SNEGSKA (reference sequence). V lost 4 bases to trimming and J lost 5 bases; unmatched junction nucleotides: 7. This CDR3 contains 13 residues. The CDR3: CSAKRGSGDEQYF. In nucleotides, the CDR3 is TGCAGTGCTAAGCGGGGGTCGGGCGACGAGCAGTACTTC.

The V and J genes are TRBV20-1 and TRBJ2-1, with TRBD2 matching 15 bases. The CDR3 runs 17 residues. J gave up 6 bases and V 6 bases, and 12 bases lay outside the gene matches. Germline V gene data show CDR1 as DFQATT and CDR2 as SNEGSKA (reference sequence). The CDR3 region is CSASRTSGGAPFNEQFF. DNA for the CDR3: TGCAGTGCAAGCCGGACTAGCGGGGGGGCACCCTTCAATGAGCAGTTCTTC.

Worth noting for this clonotype: The CDR3 does not end in the conserved phenylalanine or tryptophan, so this is likely a read error. V and J are TRBV7-9 and TRBJ2-7, with D unresolved. V was cut by 1 base and J by 5 bases, with 6 bases left in between. The CDR3 spans 12 residues. Germline V gene sequence: CDR1 SEHNR, CDR2 FQNEAQ (reference sequence). The CDR3 sequence is CASSLGFDEQYL. Here the CDR3 DNA reads TGTGCCAGCAGCTTAGGGTTCGACGAGCAGTACCTC.

This clonotype was seen many times. The chain recombines TRBV27 with TRBJ1-5; no clear D gene. Trimming removed 7 bases at V and 9 bases at J, with 19 bases between. Germline V gene data show CDR1 as MNHEY and CDR2 as SMNVEV (reference sequence). CDR3 size: 14 residues. The CDR3 region is CASTEGRPRTPQHF. The CDR3 DNA sequence: TGTGCCAGCACGGAGGGCCGGCCTCGAACGCCCCAGCATTTT.

This clonotype was counted ten times or more. The chain joins TRBV9 to TRBJ2-1; tentatively, D is TRBD2 (5 bases). The V gene's germline CDR1 is SGDLS and CDR2 YYNGEE. This CDR3 has 14 amino acids. Trimming cost V 0 bases and J 10 bases, with 14 bases left between them. CDR3 amino acids: CASSVAVGGWEQFF. The CDR3 DNA follows: TGTGCCAGCAGCGTAGCTGTGGGCGGGTGGGAGCAGTTCTTC.

This chain links TRBV2 with TRBJ1-3; D gene uncertain. Germline assignment: CDR1 SNHLY and CDR2 FYNNEI. The CDR3 has 14 residues. Deletions cut 2 bases from V and 0 bases from J, with 5 bases between. CDR3 nucleotides: TGTGCCAGCAGTGAATTGAGCTCTGGAAACACCATATATTTT. Residues: CASSELSSGNTIYF. The variable domain in full, with the rest retrieved from reference TRBV2 and TRBJ1-3, is EPEVTQTPSHQVTQMGQEVILRCVPISNHLYFYWYRQILGQKVEFLVSFYNNEISEKSEIFDDQFSVERPDGSNFTLKIRSTKLEDSAMYFCASSELSSGNTIYFGEGSWLTVV.

The chain has TRBV11-2 and TRBJ1-3, with 10 bases identical to TRBD1. Per the germline V gene, CDR1 is SGHAT and CDR2 is FQNNGV. The CDR3 spans 14 residues. J was trimmed by 11 bases and V by 5 bases; bases with no gene match: 9. The CDR3 reads CASSPSTGGYSIYF. CDR3 nucleotides: TGTGCCAGCAGCCCCTCGACAGGGGGCTATTCCATATATTTT.

As concerns this clonotype: One end of the junction varies from germline; a read error may be responsible. This chain connects TRBV10-3 to TRBJ1-3; D remains ambiguous. The CDR3 length is 13 residues. Per germline, CDR1 ENHRY and CDR2 SYGVKD. In DNA form, the CDR3 reads TGTGCCATCAAGGCAGTCACTGGGAACACCATATATTTT. As protein: CAIKAVTGNTIYF.

This chain joins TRBV20-1 and TRBJ2-5; 9 bases align to TRBD2. Germline CDR1 is DFQATT and CDR2 is SNEGSKA (reference sequence). V trimming: 5 bases; J trimming: 4 bases; junction bases outside the gene matches: 8. The CDR3 consists of 14 residues. CDR3 loop: CSAAIAGEGETQYF. The CDR3 region has the DNA TGCAGTGCTGCGATAGCGGGGGAAGGAGAGACCCAGTACTTC.